This T cell receptor (beta chain) was captured in a study of T-cell memory formation after mild COVID-19. TCRdb redid the calling of the 5' RACE reads with MiXCR, one entry per CDR3 protein. The repertoire holds about 290,000 distinct CDR3 sequences, with roughly 15% as singletons. Trimming left V 4 bases short and J 4 bases short, with 19 bases between. This CDR3 contains 16 residues. Per the germline V gene, CDR1 is LNHNV and CDR2 is YYDKDF (reference sequence). The V call is TRBV15, the J call TRBJ1-2; D is ambiguous. The TCR comes from a man between 18 and 35 years old who had mild COVID-19 (a few samples of this study predate the infection). Cell type and time point are not known. The specimen sequenced was PBMCs or a T cell subset sorted from them (not recorded which). CDR3 coding DNA: TGTGCCACCAGCAAGGTACTAGACTCGTCAGGCTATGGCTACACCTTC. Its protein is CATSKVLDSSGYGYTF.